This TCR beta chain was captured in a study of T-cell memory formation after mild COVID-19 (dated by TCRdb to the early 2020s). Regarding the study in general: TCR sequence clusters from the two donors were found to be largely donor specific. The cohort was made up of two young adult volunteers, one female and one male, who were previously healthy. T-cell clones expanding and contracting after mild COVID-19 in a couple of donors were tracked by longitudinal TCRalpha and TCRbeta repertoire sequencing.

CDR1 and CDR2 (DFQATT, SNEGSKA) derive from the germline V gene (reference sequence). V and J are truncated by 6 bases and 0 bases respectively, leaving an intervening sequence of 19 bases. The CDR3 sequence holds 16 residues, the cysteine and phenylalanine included. Of the read, only the CDR3 DNA is kept; its 48 bases are in frame from base 1. PBMCs were isolated by Ficoll-Paque density gradient centrifugation. This clonotype occurred a few times. The target of this receptor is not known. There are no base qualities to consult, and no much larger clone falls within one base. Sequencing instrument: Illumina NovaSeq 6000. Using 5'RACE with constant-segment primers, TCRalpha and TCRbeta cDNA libraries were constructed, with sample barcodes and unique molecular identifiers added in the process. Trizol reagent was used to extract RNA from every sample. Library amplification was performed in two PCR steps, and a second sample barcode and Illumina TruSeq adapters were introduced in the second step. Libraries were sequenced on an Illumina NovaSeq with 2 x 150 bp paired-end reads. Processing in the source paper ran as follows. Demultiplexing of reads and collapsing into UMI-guided consensus sequences were performed with migec v1.2.7. Using mixcr v2.1.11, UMI consensuses were aligned to TRA and TRB V and J templates and then assembled into clonotypes. A clonotype was counted as expanded or contracted only when both edgeR and NoisET called the clonotype significant, with the noise models trained on biological replicates. For edgeR calls, the cutoffs were a false discovery rate-adjusted p below 0.01 and a log2 fold-change threshold of 1. PCA with hierarchical clustering of max-normalized trajectories of the 1000 most abundant clonotypes was used as exploratory dynamics analysis. Each responding clone was given a CD4 or CD8 phenotype based on the CD4+ and CD8+ repertoires, which had been sequenced separately. The public sequencing data were trimmed at Q25 with fastp and processed into clonotypes with MiXCR by TCRdb, which kept only in-frame beta chains. Rows with one shared CDR3 protein collapse into an entry with the most common genes and DNA. These V and J calls rely on TCRdb rather than the paper's analysis. In all, the sample holds fewer than 350,000 distinct CDR3 sequences, and roughly 18% of those were seen once. Of the sample, around 23% falls within the top ten clones.

The paper's findings and limits, for the study overall: Only a couple of mild cases were covered in the study, and larger cohorts including severe cases with pre-infection samples were considered necessary. Contracting CD4+ clones appeared mostly in the CM and EM memory subsets, whereas CD8+ clones were enriched in EMRA. The second-wave clones that peaked on day 37 were not confirmed to be SARS-CoV-2 specific. Clones that contracted from day 15 to 85 showed balanced CD4/CD8 phenotypes, whereas a second wave of clones that expanded from day 15 to 37 leaned towards CD4+. Some responding clones were detected in pre-infection memory, suggesting pre-existing cross-reactive memory T cells joined the SARS-CoV-2 response.

Recombination joined TRBV20-1 with TRBJ2-3; confidence is insufficient to name the D gene. This TCR was sampled from a man younger than 35 who had mild COVID-19 (a few samples of this study predate the infection). The sample titles of this study are shuffled in the database, so cell type and time point are left out; the donor was told from shared clones. Material for sequencing was PBMCs or a T cell subset sorted from them (not recorded which). The bases read TGCAGTGCCCGACGACTTAGAACTACTAGCACAGATACGCAGTATTTT. It codes for CSARRLRTTSTDTQYF.